This TCR beta chain is from a study of cytomegalovirus exposure and HLA in healthy donors. PCR amplification relied on 60 Vbeta primers (plus 13 Jbeta primers). The method was immunoSEQ multiplex PCR; TCRdb's version includes in-frame clones alone and lacks a portion of them. The sample holds some 77,000 clones, roughly three quarters seen once. Germline values: CDR1 MDHEN, CDR2 SYDVKM. The CDR3 is 12 amino acids. After removal of 3 bases from V and 10 bases from J, the junction contained 4 bases not matched to a gene. The chain carries TRBV28 and TRBJ2-7, with TRBD1 identical over 9 bases. The sample consisted of PBMCs. This TCR derives from a woman aged 40 to 50 in good health and CMV-seropositive. The CDR3: CASSFDRGEQYF. The DNA of the CDR3 is TGTGCCAGCAGTTTCGACAGGGGGGAACAGTACTTC.